The 16 T cell receptor beta chains given below trace back to one sample, sequenced in a study of blood T cell repertoires in COVID-19. Measured with immunoSEQ multiplex PCR; TCRdb has only the in-frame clones, and not every one. The sample includes about 190,000 clones, about 81% of them seen just once. Sequencing used PBMCs or T cells enriched from blood (not recorded which). Receptors originate from a young woman who had recovered from COVID-19.

This clone has just one count. The rearrangement joins TRBV11-2 to TRBJ2-7; D is possibly TRBD1 (6 bases). Deletions cut 5 bases from V and 4 bases from J, with 12 bases between. Germline lookup yields CDR1 SGHAT and CDR2 FQNNGV. The CDR3 covers 13 residues. The CDR3 DNA reads TGTGCCAGCAGCGTACGACAGGCGTACGAGCAGTACGTC. It codes for CASSVRQAYEQYV.

DNA of the CDR3: TGTGCCAGCAGCTCGTTAACAGGGTCCTATGGCTACACCTTC. Translating it yields CASSSLTGSYGYTF. The rearrangement uses TRBV7-9 and TRBJ1-2; TRBD1 might be the D (6 bases). The CDR3 runs 14 residues. In germline, CDR1 is SEHNR, CDR2 FQNEAQ (reference sequence). V gave up 4 bases and J gave up 4 bases, with 13 bases separating them.

The rearrangement links TRBV28 to TRBJ1-2, with 8 bases matching TRBD1. Germline CDR1 and CDR2: MDHEN and SYDVKM. CDR3 length: 20 amino acids. The trim removed 4 bases at V and 4 bases at J, leaving 23 bases unmatched. For the CDR3, the DNA is TGTGCCAGCAGTTCAGAGGCACAGGGGGTCCCGGGGGCAGCCAGCTATGGCTACACCTTC. Translating it yields CASSSEAQGVPGAASYGYTF.

This clone was counted a single time. This chain links TRBV28 with TRBJ2-1, with a weak D call TRBD1 (6 bases). CDR1 is MDHEN, CDR2 SYDVKM, per germline. The V end lost 7 bases, the J end lost 5 bases, and 15 bases lay between the germline ends. The CDR3 is made up of 14 amino acids. CDR3 in DNA: TGTGCCAGCATTAATGGGGGCACGAACAATGAGCAGTTCTTC. This codes for CASINGGTNNEQFF.

V and J are TRBV2 and TRBJ1-2, with D unclear. The V end lost 8 bases, the J end lost 5 bases, and 15 bases lay between the germline ends. The CDR3 is 13 amino acids. Germline values: CDR1 SNHLY, CDR2 FYNNEI. In DNA form, the CDR3 reads TGTGCCAGCGGGAGCACCCTAGGGTATGGCTACACCTTC. It encodes CASGSTLGYGYTF.

The genes are TRBV6-5 and TRBJ1-2; 8 bases are a match to TRBD1. V lost 2 bases, J lost 4 bases, and 3 bases stayed unmatched. This CDR3 is built from 14 residues. CDR1 is MNHEY, CDR2 SVGAGI, per germline. This CDR3 is CASSYRQGAYGYTF. Written as DNA, the CDR3 is TGTGCCAGCAGTTACCGCCAGGGGGCCTATGGCTACACCTTC.

V is TRBV29-1 and J is TRBJ2-1; D unclear. Germline-derived CDR1 and CDR2 are SQVTM and ANQGSEA. V lost 6 bases to trimming and J lost 3 bases, with 6 bases between them. This CDR3 has 11 residues. CDR3 sequence (DNA): TGCAGCGTCGTAAACTACAATGAGCAGTTCTTC. Its translation is CSVVNYNEQFF.

The rearrangement joins TRBV7-3 to TRBJ2-1; D gene unclear. Looked up from germline, CDR1 is SGHTA and CDR2 is FQGTGA. CDR3 length: 15 residues. The V end was cut by 3 bases, the J end by 0 bases, with 9 bases between. The CDR3 here is CASSFSESSYNEQFF. As DNA, the CDR3 is TGTGCCAGCAGCTTCAGCGAGAGCTCCTACAATGAGCAGTTCTTC.

The chain recombines TRBV2 with TRBJ1-5; D remains unclear. Germline CDR1 reads SNHLY; CDR2 reads FYNNEI. CDR3 length: 13 residues. V lost 8 bases and J lost 5, with 13 bases in between. For the CDR3, the DNA is TGTGCCAGCTCCGGAGGAGAGTATCAGCCCCAGCATTTT. Translating gives CASSGGEYQPQHF.

The chain employs TRBV16 and TRBJ1-1; D is uncertain. The CDR3 is 15 residues long. V was trimmed by 4 bases and J by 2 bases, leaving 14 bases between them. The germline V gene encodes CDR1 KGHSY and CDR2 FQNENV. The CDR3 DNA follows: TGTGCCAGCAGCCCGAGTCGAACGGTCAACACTGAAGCTTTCTTT. This sequence encodes CASSPSRTVNTEAFF.

The V gene is TRBV9, the J gene TRBJ1-2; TRBD1 matches at 10 bases. V was clipped by 6 bases and J by 5 bases; unmatched bases: 1. Looked up from germline, CDR1 is SGDLS and CDR2 is YYNGEE. There are 12 residues in the CDR3. This CDR3 reads CASKDRGYGYTF. The CDR3 bases are TGTGCCAGCAAGGACAGGGGGTATGGCTACACCTTC.

The gene calls are TRBV5-4 and TRBJ1-4; D is perhaps TRBD1 (5 bases). V was cut by 4 bases and J by 10 bases, with 14 bases left in between. The CDR3 has 13 residues. Per the germline V gene, CDR1 is SGHNT and CDR2 is YYREEE (reference sequence). The CDR3 DNA reads TGTGCCAGCAGCCATATAGACGGGGGAAAACTGTTTTTT. This sequence encodes CASSHIDGGKLFF.

The chain carries TRBV30 and TRBJ1-5, with D possibly matching TRBD1 (5 bases). V was pared by 0 bases and J by 2 bases, with 11 bases between. This CDR3 comprises 15 residues. Germline V gene sequence: CDR1 GTSNPN, CDR2 SVGIG (reference sequence). The CDR3 DNA is TGTGCCTGGAGTGTAAGGGGTCGCGGCAATCAGCCCCAGCATTTT. Amino acid sequence: CAWSVRGRGNQPQHF.

The chain employs TRBV5-4 and TRBJ2-2; D perhaps matches TRBD2 (6 bases). Trimming removed 0 bases at V and 0 bases at J, with 9 bases between. The length of the CDR3 is 16 residues. Germline lookup yields CDR1 SGHNT and CDR2 YYREEE (reference sequence). The CDR3 region is CASSLELASNTGELFF. CDR3 in DNA: TGTGCCAGCAGCTTGGAACTAGCCTCGAACACCGGGGAGCTGTTTTTT. Full variable domain (outside the CDR3, taken from reference TRBV5-4 and TRBJ2-2): ETGVTQSPTHLIKTRGQQVTLRCSSQSGHNTVSWYQQALGQGPQFIFQYYREEENGRGNFPPRFSGLQFPNYSSELNVNALELDDSALYLCASSLELASNTGELFFGEGSRLTVL.

The J gene is TRBJ1-2, the V gene TRBV18, with TRBD1 identical over 9 bases. Unmatched junction bases numbered 5, after V lost 3 bases and J lost 0 bases. CDR3 length equals 16 residues. Germline values: CDR1 KGHSH, CDR2 LQKENI. This CDR3 is CASSPRTGEANYGYTF. For the CDR3, the DNA is TGTGCCAGCTCACCCCGGACAGGGGAGGCTAACTATGGCTACACCTTC.

Remarks on this clone: In the same sample, other DNA sequences code for this CDR3. The V and J genes are TRBV3-1 (or the pseudogene TRBV3-2) and TRBJ1-3; D is unresolved. Germline values: CDR1 LGHDT, CDR2 YNNKEL (reference sequence). The CDR3 runs 14 residues. The ends were cut back, 3 bases at V and 1 base at J, with 7 bases in the middle. The CDR3 is CASSQSGSGNTIYF. CDR3 DNA sequence: TGTGCCAGCAGCCAGAGCGGGTCTGGAAACACCATATATTTT.